This TCR beta chain originates from a study of control samples from healthy donors and cancer patients (dated by TCRdb to about 2020). This clone was detected once. Its antigen is still unknown. Qualities for individual bases were not recorded, and no much larger clone is one base off. V is cut by 7 bases and J by 10 bases, and the space between the germline ends is 17 bases. From its cysteine to its phenylalanine, the CDR3 spans 14 amino acids. Just the 42-base CDR3 DNA is kept, in frame starting at base 1. CDR1 and CDR2, per the germline V gene, are SNHLY and FYNNEI. Library method: the immunoSEQ multiplex PCR assay. The table comes from immuneACCESS by way of TCRdb, which keeps in-frame sequences with V and J called. Part of the clones is missing from these tables; in studies checked, under half for an unresolved V gene and the rest for unknown reasons. In all, the sample holds some 150,000 clones, and 95% to 96% of those were seen once. Under 1.2% of the sample lies in the top ten.

This sequence originates from a woman aged 25 to 45 in good health. Source material: blood. The V gene is TRBV2 and the J gene is TRBJ1-6; the D segment could be TRBD1, given 6 matching bases. The DNA sequence is TGTGCCAGCACCCAGGGGTTCGGTGGGTCACCCCTCCACTTT. Translated, this is CASTQGFGGSPLHF.